These T cell receptor beta chains were read from a single sample in a study of OX40 agonist ivuxolimab in advanced cancers. Sequencing used immunoSEQ multiplex PCR; TCRdb keeps in-frame clones, though not all of them. The sample contains 75,000 to 100,000 clones, roughly 90% of which appear only once. Material: CD4+ or CD8+ T cells sorted from blood, obtained in a trial of the OX40 agonist ivuxolimab. Receptors were obtained from an adult with an advanced solid tumor such as melanoma, head and neck, liver or kidney cancer. Both conserved end residues are part of each CDR3. A D gene is named only where the DNA matches it firmly. A row's size may be missing; if present it is once, few, many or a size class.

d_call: TRBD1; clone_size: .; j_call: TRBJ1-2; v_call: TRBV7-9; cdr3_aa: CASSSTLLRGNYGYTF; cdr3_nt: TGTGCCAGCAGCTCTACACTTCTCAGGGGGAACTATGGCTACACCTTC
d_call: .; clone_size: .; j_call: TRBJ2-5; v_call: TRBV9; cdr3_aa: CASSVGDYPETQYF; cdr3_nt: TGTGCCAGCAGCGTAGGAGACTATCCAGAGACCCAGTACTTC
d_call: .; clone_size: .; j_call: TRBJ2-5; v_call: TRBV27; cdr3_aa: CASSDGQPETQYF; cdr3_nt: TGTGCCAGCAGTGATGGACAGCCAGAGACCCAGTACTTC
d_call: .; clone_size: few; j_call: TRBJ1-6; v_call: TRBV13; cdr3_aa: CASSSQGAPYRSPLHF; cdr3_nt: TGTGCCAGCAGCTCCCAAGGTGCGCCCTATCGGTCACCCCTCCACTTT
d_call: .; clone_size: .; j_call: TRBJ1-5; v_call: TRBV27; cdr3_aa: CASSYMGSNQPQHF; cdr3_nt: TGTGCCAGCAGCTACATGGGTAGCAATCAGCCCCAGCATTTT
d_call: TRBD1; clone_size: .; j_call: TRBJ1-1; v_call: TRBV7-6; cdr3_aa: CASSPQGRYIRNAEAFF; cdr3_nt: TGTGCCAGCAGTCCACAGGGGAGATATATCCGAAACGCTGAAGCTTTCTTT
d_call: .; clone_size: .; j_call: TRBJ1-4; v_call: TRBV14; cdr3_aa: CASSQDEVRLTNEKLFF; cdr3_nt: TGTGCCAGCAGCCAAGACGAAGTAAGGCTCACTAATGAAAAACTGTTTTTT
d_call: .; clone_size: .; j_call: TRBJ2-1; v_call: TRBV5-3; cdr3_aa: CARSLVEQFF; cdr3_nt: TGTGCCAGAAGCTTGGTTGAGCAGTTCTTC
d_call: .; clone_size: .; j_call: TRBJ1-1; v_call: TRBV30; cdr3_aa: CAWGRNTEAFF; cdr3_nt: TGTGCCTGGGGACGTAACACTGAAGCTTTCTTT
d_call: .; clone_size: .; j_call: TRBJ2-5; v_call: TRBV4-1; cdr3_aa: CASSQEDDPQETQYF; cdr3_nt: TGCGCCAGCAGCCAAGAGGACGACCCTCAAGAGACCCAGTACTTC
d_call: TRBD2; clone_size: .; j_call: TRBJ2-5; v_call: TRBV27; cdr3_aa: CASSLYPSGQETQYF; cdr3_nt: TGTGCCAGCAGTTTATATCCTAGCGGGCAAGAGACCCAGTACTTC
d_call: .; clone_size: .; j_call: TRBJ2-1; v_call: TRBV5-1; cdr3_aa: CASSLAVGLAPSSYNEQFF; cdr3_nt: TGCGCCAGCAGCTTGGCCGTCGGACTCGCACCCAGCTCCTACAATGAGCAGTTCTTC
d_call: .; clone_size: .; j_call: TRBJ1-4; v_call: TRBV7-9; cdr3_aa: CASSSHQGFEKLFF; cdr3_nt: TGTGCCAGCAGCTCCCATCAGGGATTTGAAAAACTGTTTTTT
d_call: TRBD1; clone_size: .; j_call: TRBJ1-2; v_call: TRBV5-1; cdr3_aa: CASSWSGGAGYGYTF; cdr3_nt: TGCGCCAGCAGCTGGTCAGGGGGCGCGGGCTATGGCTACACCTTC
d_call: .; clone_size: .; j_call: TRBJ1-3; v_call: TRBV11-2; cdr3_aa: CASSPSHPSDSGNTIYF; cdr3_nt: TGTGCCAGCAGCCCTTCCCACCCCAGTGACTCTGGAAACACCATATATTTT
d_call: .; clone_size: .; j_call: TRBJ2-1; v_call: TRBV14; cdr3_aa: CASSQVLLASSYNEQFF; cdr3_nt: TGTGCCAGCAGCCAAGTGTTGCTGGCGAGCTCCTACAATGAGCAGTTCTTC
d_call: .; clone_size: .; j_call: TRBJ2-3; v_call: TRBV10-1; cdr3_aa: CASSDGSLTDTQYF; cdr3_nt: TGCGCCAGCAGTGACGGCAGCCTCACAGATACGCAGTATTTT
d_call: .; clone_size: once; j_call: TRBJ2-7; v_call: TRBV10-2; cdr3_aa: CASSESVRAYEQYF; cdr3_nt: TGCGCCAGCAGTGAGTCGGTAAGAGCCTACGAGCAGTACTTC
d_call: .; clone_size: once; j_call: TRBJ1-4; v_call: TRBV28; cdr3_aa: CASSLRGTVSSEKLFF; cdr3_nt: TGTGCCAGCAGCCTCAGGGGAACAGTGTCAAGTGAAAAACTGTTTTTT
d_call: TRBD2; clone_size: .; j_call: TRBJ2-1; v_call: TRBV4-1; cdr3_aa: CASSQDLGLDNEQFF; cdr3_nt: TGCGCCAGCAGCCAAGATCTGGGACTAGACAATGAGCAGTTCTTC
d_call: .; clone_size: .; j_call: TRBJ1-3; v_call: TRBV10-3; cdr3_aa: CAISGSLLNTIYF; cdr3_nt: TGTGCCATCAGTGGCTCGTTGTTGAACACCATATATTTT
d_call: TRBD1; clone_size: once; j_call: TRBJ1-2; v_call: TRBV7-8; cdr3_aa: CASSLDRGAARYGYTF; cdr3_nt: TGTGCCAGCAGCCTGGACAGGGGCGCGGCACGATATGGCTACACCTTC
d_call: .; clone_size: .; j_call: TRBJ2-7; v_call: TRBV5-5; cdr3_aa: CASSPKTDYYEQYF; cdr3_nt: TGTGCCAGCAGCCCCAAGACAGACTACTACGAGCAGTACTTC
d_call: .; clone_size: .; j_call: TRBJ2-1; v_call: TRBV4-1; cdr3_aa: CASSQPQGSYNEQFF; cdr3_nt: TGCGCCAGCAGCCAACCACAGGGCTCCTACAATGAGCAGTTCTTC
d_call: TRBD1; clone_size: .; j_call: TRBJ1-2; v_call: TRBV5-6; cdr3_aa: CASSLGVPGQGLGWYGYTF; cdr3_nt: TGTGCCAGCAGCTTGGGAGTCCCGGGACAGGGTCTTGGTTGGTATGGCTACACCTTC
d_call: .; clone_size: .; j_call: TRBJ2-7; v_call: TRBV18; cdr3_aa: CASSPSGLDQRSSYEQYF; cdr3_nt: TGTGCCAGCTCACCATCGGGTCTAGACCAGCGGAGCTCCTACGAGCAGTACTTC
d_call: TRBD2; clone_size: once; j_call: TRBJ2-1; v_call: TRBV30; cdr3_aa: CAWSGLAGKDSYNEQFF; cdr3_nt: TGTGCCTGGAGTGGGCTAGCGGGAAAAGACTCCTACAATGAGCAGTTCTTC
d_call: .; clone_size: .; j_call: TRBJ1-1; v_call: TRBV4-1; cdr3_aa: CASRPREGNTEAFF; cdr3_nt: TGCGCCAGCAGGCCCAGGGAGGGGAACACTGAAGCTTTCTTT
d_call: TRBD1; clone_size: .; j_call: TRBJ1-4; v_call: TRBV14; cdr3_aa: CASSQATGGSEKLFF; cdr3_nt: TGTGCCAGCAGCCAAGCGACAGGGGGGAGCGAAAAACTGTTTTTT
d_call: .; clone_size: .; j_call: TRBJ1-2; v_call: TRBV5-1; cdr3_aa: CASRTGDYGYTF; cdr3_nt: TGCGCCAGCCGTACGGGAGACTATGGCTACACCTTC
d_call: .; clone_size: .; j_call: TRBJ1-2; v_call: TRBV27; cdr3_aa: CASSPQGKSPYGYTF; cdr3_nt: TGTGCCAGCAGTCCACAGGGTAAATCACCCTATGGCTACACCTTC
d_call: TRBD2; clone_size: .; j_call: TRBJ2-7; v_call: TRBV11-2; cdr3_aa: CASSLVSGRVPEQYF; cdr3_nt: TGTGCCAGCAGCTTAGTTAGCGGGAGGGTTCCCGAGCAGTACTTC
d_call: TRBD2; clone_size: .; j_call: TRBJ2-2; v_call: TRBV10-2; cdr3_aa: CASIGLAGAGELFF; cdr3_nt: TGCGCCAGCATAGGACTAGCGGGAGCGGGGGAGCTGTTTTTT
d_call: .; clone_size: .; j_call: TRBJ2-5; v_call: TRBV15; cdr3_aa: CATSRPTRLAETQYF; cdr3_nt: TGTGCCACCAGCAGACCGACAAGGCTTGCAGAGACCCAGTACTTC
d_call: .; clone_size: .; j_call: TRBJ2-7; v_call: TRBV7-9; cdr3_aa: CASSPGLYEQYF; cdr3_nt: TGTGCCAGCAGCCCAGGGTTGTACGAGCAGTACTTC
d_call: .; clone_size: .; j_call: TRBJ1-1; v_call: TRBV2; cdr3_aa: CASRIGDTEAFF; cdr3_nt: TGTGCCAGCAGAATAGGGGACACTGAAGCTTTCTTT
d_call: .; clone_size: .; j_call: TRBJ1-2; v_call: TRBV11-2; cdr3_aa: CASSLSGSYGYTF; cdr3_nt: TGTGCCAGCAGCTTATCAGGGTCCTATGGCTACACCTTC
d_call: .; clone_size: .; j_call: TRBJ2-3; v_call: TRBV12-2; cdr3_aa: CASRSRTSGGTTPVDTQYF; cdr3_nt: TGTGCAAGTCGCTCCCGGACTAGCGGGGGGACCACTCCGGTAGATACGCAGTATTTT
d_call: .; clone_size: .; j_call: TRBJ2-7; v_call: TRBV7-2; cdr3_aa: CASSVNRDKQYF; cdr3_nt: TGTGCCAGCAGCGTTAACAGGGATAAGCAGTACTTC
d_call: .; clone_size: .; j_call: TRBJ1-1; v_call: TRBV27; cdr3_aa: CASSFNGVLMNTEAFF; cdr3_nt: TGTGCCAGCAGTTTCAATGGGGTTTTAATGAACACTGAAGCTTTCTTT
d_call: TRBD2; clone_size: .; j_call: TRBJ2-5; v_call: TRBV11-2; cdr3_aa: CASSFSGGGQETQYF; cdr3_nt: TGTGCCAGCAGCTTTAGCGGGGGGGGCCAAGAGACCCAGTACTTC
d_call: TRBD2; clone_size: .; j_call: TRBJ2-3; v_call: TRBV5-6; cdr3_aa: CASSSSTSGRAGTDTQYF; cdr3_nt: TGTGCCAGCAGCTCCTCGACGAGCGGGAGGGCCGGAACAGATACGCAGTATTTT
d_call: TRBD1; clone_size: .; j_call: TRBJ2-2; v_call: TRBV27; cdr3_aa: CASVQGDGTGELFF; cdr3_nt: TGTGCCAGCGTTCAGGGGGACGGCACCGGGGAGCTGTTTTTT
d_call: .; clone_size: .; j_call: TRBJ2-7; v_call: TRBV19; cdr3_aa: CASSITGVGEQYF; cdr3_nt: TGTGCCAGTAGTATCACGGGAGTAGGGGAGCAGTACTTC
d_call: .; clone_size: .; j_call: TRBJ1-1; v_call: TRBV4-3; cdr3_aa: CASSSVDPPGARDPTEAFF; cdr3_nt: TGCGCCAGCAGCTCGGTTGACCCCCCAGGAGCCAGAGACCCCACTGAAGCTTTCTTT
d_call: .; clone_size: .; j_call: TRBJ1-1; v_call: TRBV27; cdr3_aa: CASSLSPFGLNTEAFF; cdr3_nt: TGTGCCAGCAGTTTATCGCCATTCGGGCTGAACACTGAAGCCTTCTTT
d_call: TRBD2; clone_size: .; j_call: TRBJ2-1; v_call: TRBV5-8; cdr3_aa: CASSPGLSSYNEQFF; cdr3_nt: TGTGCCAGCAGCCCGGGACTATCCTCCTACAATGAGCAGTTCTTC
d_call: .; clone_size: .; j_call: TRBJ2-2; v_call: TRBV5-6; cdr3_aa: CASSFGAGELFF; cdr3_nt: TGTGCCAGCAGCTTCGGAGCCGGGGAGCTGTTTTTT